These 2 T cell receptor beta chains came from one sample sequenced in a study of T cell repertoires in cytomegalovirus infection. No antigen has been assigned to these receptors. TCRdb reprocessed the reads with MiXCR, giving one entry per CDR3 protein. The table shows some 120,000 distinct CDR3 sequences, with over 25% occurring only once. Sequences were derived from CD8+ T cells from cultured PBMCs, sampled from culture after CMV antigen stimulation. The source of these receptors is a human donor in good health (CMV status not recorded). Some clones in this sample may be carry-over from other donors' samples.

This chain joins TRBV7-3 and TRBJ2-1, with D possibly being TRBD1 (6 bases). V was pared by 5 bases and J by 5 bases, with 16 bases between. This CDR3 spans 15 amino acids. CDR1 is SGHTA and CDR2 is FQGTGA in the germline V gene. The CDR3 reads CASSPPGAGDNEQFF. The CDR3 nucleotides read TGTGCCAGCAGCCCCCCCGGGGCAGGGGACAATGAGCAGTTCTTC.

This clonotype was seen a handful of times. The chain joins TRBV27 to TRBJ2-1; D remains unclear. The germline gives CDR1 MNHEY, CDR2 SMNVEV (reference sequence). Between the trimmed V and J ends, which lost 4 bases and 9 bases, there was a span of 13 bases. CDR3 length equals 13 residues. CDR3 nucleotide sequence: TGTGCCAGCAGTTCATCCCCCCTTGGTGAGCAGTTCTTC. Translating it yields CASSSSPLGEQFF.